Below, one T cell receptor beta chain is given with its context. The germline CDR1 and CDR2 sequences are KGHSH and LQKENI. The CDR3 runs 15 residues. V shed 2 bases and J shed 4 bases, with 14 bases lying between them. This entry is derived from a study of blood T cell repertoires in COVID-19. Study-wide background: Donors in the United States, Italy and Spain gave samples during acute or convalescent COVID-19. The analysed material was cDNA or gDNA that came from T cells, B-cell-depleted T cells, or PBMCs.

Source study methods: Reference gene primer amplification gave estimated nucleated cell counts. TCRdb's copy holds only in-frame clones and misses some; the assay was immunoSEQ multiplex PCR. V, J and clone size derive from that table, while D and trimming were established from the DNA sequence. The repertoire holds approximately 170,000 clones, around 83% seen once, with 10% to 15% in the top ten. The receptor's source is a man between 65 and 85 years old who had recovered from COVID-19. The specimen sequenced was peripheral blood. The chain links TRBV18 to TRBJ1-1; possibly TRBD1 for D (5 bases). CDR3 nucleotides: TGTGCCAGCTCACCAGCGATGGGGGGGAGCACTGAAGCTTTCTTT. Its translation: CASSPAMGGSTEAFF.